The T cell receptor (beta chain) described here comes from a study of shared clonotypes between healthy human individuals. The CDR3 runs to 13 residues. From germline, CDR1 is LNHDA and CDR2 SQIVND (reference sequence). Trimming removed 2 bases from V and 7 bases from J, with 9 bases in between. The method was immunoSEQ multiplex PCR; TCRdb's version includes in-frame clones alone and lacks a portion of them. This sample has roughly 2.5 million clones; just over 90% occur once, and the top ten carry about 0.13%. Into CD45RA+ naive and CD45RA-negative memory subsets, the CD4+ cells were split. The chain employs TRBV19 and TRBJ2-1; possibly TRBD2 for D (6 bases). Sequencing was carried out using naive CD4+ T cells sorted from blood. This sample's subset: CD45RA+ positively selected. The receptor comes from a man aged 18-30 years in good health. CDR3 DNA sequence: TGTGCCAGTAGTATATGGGGGGAGAATGAGCAGTTCTTC. Protein: CASSIWGENEQFF.